Presented here are 2 T cell receptor beta chains from one specimen sequenced in a study of CD4 T cells in relation to SARS-CoV-2 and coronaviruses. Unexposed donor CD4+ T cells date from about 2010-2019, before the COVID-19 pandemic. Isolation of CD4+ T cells took place after approximately 11 days in culture. Antigen specificity for these receptors is unknown. Clones were sequenced by immunoSEQ multiplex PCR, and TCRdb holds only the in-frame ones, with some missing. The sample lists over 25,000 clones, approximately 76% seen once, with roughly 14% in the top ten. Material for sequencing was CD4+ T cells from PBMCs, cultured in vitro. All receptors come from a human donor in good health.

The CDR3 protein is CASASPTGLPRGYTF. CDR3 nucleotide sequence: TGTGCCAGCGCGTCCCCGACAGGACTACCGCGGGGCTACACCTTC. The chain couples TRBV6-5 to TRBJ1-2, with a possible D match to TRBD1 (6 bases). Germline CDR1 reads MNHEY; CDR2 reads SVGAGI. V was cut by 8 bases and J by 8 bases, with 24 bases left in between. The CDR3 sequence is 15 residues long.

The V call is TRBV7-9, the J call TRBJ2-4; 12 bases align to TRBD2. The CDR3 spans 17 residues. V trimming: 1 base; J trimming: 8 bases; junction bases outside the gene matches: 9. The germline CDR1 and CDR2 sequences are SEHNR and FQNEAQ (reference sequence). The CDR3 nucleotides read TGTGCCAGCAGCTTAGGGGGACTAGCGGGTCGAGGTTACATTCAGTACTTC. It yields the protein CASSLGGLAGRGYIQYF.